This TCR beta chain was found in a study of cytomegalovirus exposure and HLA in healthy donors. Concerning this clone: The target antigen is unknown. An end of the junction differs from the germline gene, which may be a read error.

CDR1 and CDR2 from the germline V gene are SNHLY and FYNNEI. This CDR3 comprises 13 residues. This PCR relied on a set of 60 Vbeta primers and 13 Jbeta primers. The assay was immunoSEQ multiplex PCR, and TCRdb's table has in-frame clones only and misses some. Of roughly 180,000 clones listed, 80% were seen once; the top ten hold 1.3%. The study's findings and limits: In a later analysis, approximately 15,000 TCR beta sequences were associated with HLA alleles at 0.05 false discovery rate.

This sequence joins TRBV2 and TRBJ2-7, with 8 positions matching TRBD1. The source material was PBMCs. The sequence derives from a man aged 25 to 40 in good health and CMV-seronegative. CDR3 bases: TGTGCCAGCAGTTTGGACAGGGAAGGACCCCGTCACTTC. Translating it yields CASSLDREGPRHF.